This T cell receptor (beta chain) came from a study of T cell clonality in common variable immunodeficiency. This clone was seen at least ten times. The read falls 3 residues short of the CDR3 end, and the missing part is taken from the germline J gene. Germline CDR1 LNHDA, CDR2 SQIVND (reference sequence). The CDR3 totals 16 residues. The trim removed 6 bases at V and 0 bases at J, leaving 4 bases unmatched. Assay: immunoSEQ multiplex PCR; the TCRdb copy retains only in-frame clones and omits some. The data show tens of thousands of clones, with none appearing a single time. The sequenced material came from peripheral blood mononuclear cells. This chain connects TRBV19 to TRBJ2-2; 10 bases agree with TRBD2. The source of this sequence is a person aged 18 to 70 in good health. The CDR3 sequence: CASSNGLAANTGELFF. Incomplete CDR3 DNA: TGTGCCAGTAGCAACGGACTAGCGGCGAACACCGGGGAG.